These 18 T cell receptor beta chains were all obtained from the same sample, sequenced in a study of cytomegalovirus exposure and HLA in healthy donors. The PCR employed 60 Vbeta primers together with 13 Jbeta primers. The repertoire was sequenced with immunoSEQ multiplex PCR; TCRdb's copy has only in-frame clones and lacks some. The table has about 100,000 clones, around 80% seen once. Material for sequencing was PBMCs. All receptors derive from a female donor in good health and CMV-seropositive.

The chain recombines TRBV18 with TRBJ2-1; 8 bases are shared with TRBD2. This CDR3 is 19 amino acids long. Germline V gene data show CDR1 as KGHSH and CDR2 as LQKENI. V lost 3 bases and J lost 6; bases outside the gene matches: 19. The CDR3 sequence is CASSPTPGGSSSRGNEQFF. For the CDR3, the DNA is TGTGCCAGCTCACCCACCCCGGGGGGGAGTAGCTCCCGAGGCAATGAGCAGTTCTTC.

The chain uses TRBV19 and TRBJ1-1; a possible D gene is TRBD1 (5 bases). The CDR3 has 16 residues. Germline CDR1 is LNHDA and CDR2 is SQIVND (reference sequence). V lost 5 bases and J lost 5, with 21 bases in between. This chain's CDR3 is CASSPRASRGGTEAFF. CDR3 in DNA: TGTGCCAGTAGTCCCCGGGCCTCGAGGGGAGGAACTGAAGCTTTCTTT.

The rearrangement uses TRBV7-9 and TRBJ1-2, with 9 nucleotides matching TRBD1. Germline assignment: CDR1 SEHNR and CDR2 FQNEAQ (reference sequence). With 1 base clipped from V and 8 bases from J, the junction kept 14 bases outside the gene matches. CDR3 length equals 17 residues. CDR3 sequence reads: CASSLGRDRESPGGYTF. In nucleotides, the CDR3 is TGTGCCAGCAGCTTAGGCCGGGACAGGGAATCCCCGGGGGGCTACACCTTC.

The chain is built from TRBV10-1 and TRBJ2-1; 10 nucleotides line up with TRBD2. V shed 3 bases and J 8 bases; nucleotides not matched to a gene: 10. The CDR3 consists of 16 residues. The germline V gene encodes CDR1 WNHNN and CDR2 SYGVQD (reference sequence). The CDR3 loop reads CASSDRLAGARDEQFF. CDR3 nucleotide sequence: TGCGCCAGCAGTGATAGGCTAGCGGGGGCTCGGGATGAGCAGTTCTTC.

This clone was found a few times. This chain uses TRBV5-1 with TRBJ2-5; 9 nucleotides align to TRBD1. Trimming removed 5 bases from V and 1 base from J; junction bases left unmatched: 12. This CDR3 spans 17 amino acids. The germline V gene encodes CDR1 SGHRS and CDR2 YFSETQ. The chain's CDR3 is CASRRNRGRTLQETQYF. CDR3 coding DNA: TGCGCCAGCAGGCGAAACAGGGGGCGAACGCTCCAAGAGACCCAGTACTTC.

The chain uses TRBV7-2 and TRBJ2-1, with a tentative D call TRBD2 (6 bases). CDR3 length equals 14 residues. The germline CDR1 and CDR2 sequences are SGHTA and FQGNSA. Trimming took off 5 bases at V and 12 bases at J, with 20 bases between the two ends. For the CDR3, the DNA is TGTGCCAGCAGCCCAGGGACCCCCAGGAGGGTGCAGTTCTTC. Its translation is CASSPGTPRRVQFF.

The V call is TRBV5-1, the J call TRBJ2-1; 10 positions agree with TRBD1. Germline values: CDR1 SGHRS, CDR2 YFSETQ. The J segment lost 1 base and the V segment lost 5 bases, leaving 9 bases of the junction unmatched. This CDR3 region has 17 residues. CDR3 nucleotide sequence: TGCGCCAGCAGAGACAGGGGGCGCGGAGATTCCTACAATGAGCAGTTCTTC. As protein: CASRDRGRGDSYNEQFF.

The genes are TRBV7-2 and TRBJ2-7; 7 positions match TRBD2. Per germline, CDR1 SGHTA and CDR2 FQGNSA. The V gene end was trimmed by 1 base and the J gene end by 5 bases; junction bases not matched to a gene: 8. The CDR3 runs to 15 residues. CDR3 region: CASSLESGGYHEQYF. The DNA of the CDR3 is TGTGCCAGCAGCTTAGAATCGGGGGGTTACCACGAGCAGTACTTC.

For this clone: This CDR3 is also generated by other DNA sequences in the sample. The rearrangement joins TRBV18 to TRBJ1-2; D perhaps matches TRBD1 (5 bases). There are 12 residues in the CDR3. Trimming pared 6 bases from V and 8 bases from J, leaving 13 bases between. Germline V gene lookup returns CDR1 KGHSH and CDR2 LQKENI. CDR3: CASSPKEGGYTF. CDR3 nucleotide sequence: TGTGCCAGCTCCCCGAAGGAGGGGGGCTACACCTTC.

V usage is TRBV14 and J usage is TRBJ2-1, with D tentatively TRBD2 (6 bases). With 5 bases removed from V and 8 bases from J, the gap between germline ends came to 19 bases. Germline V gene sequence: CDR1 SGHDN, CDR2 FVKESK. The CDR3 runs 15 residues. CDR3 DNA: TGTGCCAGCAGCAGAGCGGGCCGTCTACACGATGAGCAGTTCTTC. Amino acid sequence: CASSRAGRLHDEQFF.

This clone was seen more than once but under ten times. The chain employs TRBV4-2 and TRBJ1-1; D remains ambiguous. V lost 0 bases and J lost 1, with 12 bases in between. This CDR3 spans 16 amino acids. Looked up from germline, CDR1 is LGHNA and CDR2 is YNFKEQ. CDR3: CASSQDSGVQNTEAFF. CDR3 DNA: TGTGCCAGCAGCCAAGATTCCGGGGTTCAGAACACTGAAGCTTTCTTT.

The chain has TRBV7-2 and TRBJ2-3, with TRBD2 matching over 10 bases. This CDR3 contains 15 residues. Germline lookup yields CDR1 SGHTA and CDR2 FQGNSA. J was trimmed by 8 bases and V by 5 bases; bases with no gene match: 10. The CDR3 here is CASSTRERGGGTQYF. The CDR3 DNA reads TGTGCCAGCAGCACAAGGGAGCGGGGGGGAGGTACGCAGTATTTT.

This clone occurred once. The junction shows a germline mismatch at one end, possibly a read error. V is TRBV4-1 and J is TRBJ2-6; weak D call: TRBD2 (7 bases). The CDR3 runs to 15 residues. The germline gives CDR1 MGHRA, CDR2 YSYEKL. CDR3 region: CASSQDWGGANGLTF. The CDR3 DNA sequence: TGCGCCAGCAGCCAAGATTGGGGGGGGGCCAACGGCCTGACTTTC.

The chain carries TRBV19 and TRBJ1-1; D perhaps matches TRBD1 (5 bases). V shed 3 bases and J shed 3 bases, with 11 bases lying between them. The CDR3 has 14 amino acids. Germline V gene lookup returns CDR1 LNHDA and CDR2 SQIVND (reference sequence). For the CDR3, the DNA is TGTGCCAGTAGTATCAGTCGGGGGGACACTGAAGCTTTCTTT. Its translation: CASSISRGDTEAFF.

This rearrangement joins TRBV18 to TRBJ1-2, with 7 bases fitting TRBD1. The CDR3 consists of 16 residues. The V gene end was trimmed by 5 bases and the J gene end by 6 bases; junction bases not matched to a gene: 15. Germline CDR1 is KGHSH and CDR2 is LQKENI. Here the CDR3 reads CASSSLRLDRRDGYTF. The CDR3, as DNA: TGTGCCAGCTCATCACTGAGGCTGGACAGGCGCGATGGCTACACCTTC.

A note on this clone: The junction shows a germline mismatch at one end, possibly a read error. V is TRBV30 and J is TRBJ2-6; maybe TRBD1 (5 bases). Per the germline V gene, CDR1 is GTSNPN and CDR2 is SVGIG (reference sequence). This CDR3 spans 14 amino acids. CDR3 coding DNA: TGTGCCCGGATGGGGAACGTTGGGGCCAACGGCCTGACTTTC. Translating it yields CARMGNVGANGLTF.

This chain links TRBV7-2 with TRBJ2-3; TRBD1 aligns across 8 bases. V was pared by 5 bases and J by 3 bases, with 7 bases of the junction left unmatched. CDR1 and CDR2 (germline): SGHTA, FQGNSA. The CDR3 is 15 residues long. The CDR3, as DNA: TGTGCCAGCAGCCAACCCGGACAGGGAACAGATACGCAGTATTTT. It encodes CASSQPGQGTDTQYF.

CDR3 sequence reads: CASSQVVGAGYEQYF. The CDR3, as DNA: TGCGCCAGCAGCCAAGTGGTCGGGGCGGGATACGAGCAGTACTTC. V is TRBV4-3 and J is TRBJ2-7; TRBD2 might be the D (6 bases). Deletions cut 1 base from V and 4 bases from J, with 14 bases between. Germline CDR1 is LGHNA and CDR2 is YSLEER. This CDR3 spans 15 amino acids.